The clone carrying this T cell receptor beta chain has a handful of counts. Its antigen is currently unknown. This CDR3 is also generated by other DNA sequences in the sample. Germline CDR1 reads MDHEN; CDR2 reads SYDVKM. This CDR3 comprises 11 residues. Trimming pared 7 bases from V and 0 bases from J, leaving 3 bases between. The data stem from a study of shared clonotypes between healthy human individuals. Study outcomes and limitations: Sample collection involved blood only; tissue repertoires are likely different.

Clones were read by immunoSEQ multiplex PCR, and TCRdb kept only the in-frame ones, dropping some. The sample carries roughly 2.4 million clones, more than 90% recorded once. Sequencing used naive CD4+ T cells sorted from blood. Subset described: CD45RA+ positively selected. The sequence was obtained from a man aged 18 to 35 in good health. The chain is built from TRBV28 and TRBJ1-1, with no clear D. DNA for the CDR3: TGTGCCAGCAATCTGAACACTGAAGCTTTCTTT. It translates to CASNLNTEAFF.